This TCR beta chain is drawn from a study of blood T cell repertoires in COVID-19. Study-wide background: Acute and convalescent COVID-19 specimens originated in the United States, Italy and Spain. From T cells, B-cell-depleted T cells, or PBMCs came the material, which was cDNA or gDNA.

As originally analysed: Using reference gene primer amplification, nucleated cell counts were estimated. Repertoires were generated with immunoSEQ multiplex PCR, while TCRdb's copy carries only in-frame clones and drops some. The DNA was the basis for D and trimming; V, J and clone size are from that table. The sample holds roughly 100,000 clones, 75% to 90% seen once. This CDR3 has 16 residues. J lost 0 bases, V lost 5 bases, and 7 bases had no gene match. Germline values: CDR1 MNHNY, CDR2 SVGAGI (reference sequence). Sequences were obtained from peripheral blood. The chain links TRBV6-6 to TRBJ2-1; 7 bases agree with TRBD2. This receptor was taken from a woman of 80 years or more with active or convalescent COVID-19. Written as DNA, the CDR3 is TGTGCCAGCAGTCCCTGGGGCGGGAGCTCCTACAATGAGCAGTTCTTC. Encoded protein: CASSPWGGSSYNEQFF.